The entry that follows covers one TCR beta chain sequence. The sample comes from a study of PD-1 and CTLA-4 blockade in melanoma. Only in-frame clones appear in the TCRdb table, and some are missing; sequencing was by immunoSEQ multiplex PCR. The data hold about 31,000 clones, with around 89% observed a single time. Trimming cost V 6 bases and J 4 bases, with 22 bases left between them. The germline V gene has CDR1 GTSNPN and CDR2 SVGIG (reference sequence). This CDR3 is built from 16 residues. The rearrangement joins TRBV30 to TRBJ2-1; TRBD2 might be the D (6 bases). The clonotype originates from a human donor with melanoma. The source was CD8+ T cells from peripheral blood, collected from a patient given anti-PD-1 treatment. The CDR3 sequence is CACFESGEDRYNEQFF. The DNA for the CDR3 is TGTGCCTGCTTTGAGTCCGGGGAGGACCGATACAATGAGCAGTTCTTC.